The 13 T cell receptor beta chains presented below share a single source sample, sequenced in a study of shared clonotypes between healthy human individuals. Clones were read by immunoSEQ multiplex PCR, and TCRdb kept only the in-frame ones, dropping some. The table shows 1.6 million or so clones, with about 96% occurring only once. The sample consisted of naive CD4+ T cells sorted from blood. Subset in this sample: CD45RA+ positively selected. Receptor source: a man younger than 45 in good health.

V is TRBV10-3 and J is TRBJ1-4; the D is unclear. The CDR3 totals 13 residues. V was pared by 0 bases and J by 8 bases, with 7 bases between. Germline V gives CDR1 ENHRY, CDR2 SYGVKD. The CDR3 DNA is TGTGCCATCAGTGAGTCTCCCGGCGAAAAACTGTTTTTT. It is translated as CAISESPGEKLFF.

This chain joins TRBV5-4 and TRBJ1-4, with 10 bases identical to TRBD1. CDR1 SGHNT and CDR2 YYREEE come from the germline V gene (reference sequence). V shed 4 bases, J shed 0 bases, and the junction held 12 bases outside the gene matches. This CDR3 is built from 19 residues. The chain's CDR3 is CASSAGTGEVWTTNEKLFF. CDR3 nucleotide sequence: TGTGCCAGCAGCGCCGGGACAGGGGAGGTTTGGACAACTAATGAAAAACTGTTTTTT. The variable domain in full, with the rest retrieved from reference TRBV5-4 and TRBJ1-4, is ETGVTQSPTHLIKTRGQQVTLRCSSQSGHNTVSWYQQALGQGPQFIFQYYREEENGRGNFPPRFSGLQFPNYSSELNVNALELDDSALYLCASSAGTGEVWTTNEKLFFGSGTQLSVL.

V usage is TRBV5-5 and J usage is TRBJ2-7; no firm D call. The CDR3 length is 14 residues. V was clipped by 0 bases and J by 4 bases, with 11 bases between them. Looked up from germline, CDR1 is SGHKS and CDR2 is YYEKEE (reference sequence). The CDR3 nucleotides are TGTGCCAGCAGCTTGGTCCAGAGTTCTTACGAGCAGTACTTC. Amino acid sequence: CASSLVQSSYEQYF.

The rearrangement uses TRBV7-3 and TRBJ2-1; 7 positions match TRBD2. In germline, CDR1 is SGHTA, CDR2 FQGTGA. The CDR3 is 13 amino acids. Unmatched junction bases numbered 2, after V lost 5 bases and J lost 4 bases. The CDR3 DNA follows: TGTGCCAGCAGCCGGACTAGATACAATGAGCAGTTCTTC. It encodes CASSRTRYNEQFF.

A word on this clone: Distinct nucleotide sequences in the sample also encode this CDR3. This chain connects TRBV5-1 to TRBJ2-5, with unresolved D. V lost 0 bases, J lost 2 bases, and 8 bases lay in between. This CDR3 spans 14 amino acids. Per germline, CDR1 SGHRS and CDR2 YFSETQ. The CDR3 DNA follows: TGCGCCAGCAGCTTGGGAACAGTACAAGAGACCCAGTACTTC. It translates to CASSLGTVQETQYF.

This clone was detected once. At one of its ends the junction is not consistent with the germline gene, which may arise from a read error. This chain connects TRBV11-2 to TRBJ1-2; a possible D gene is TRBD1 (6 bases). The CDR3 has 13 amino acids. In germline, CDR1 is SGHAT, CDR2 FQNNGV. The CDR3 DNA reads TGTGCCAGCAGTTTAGACAGGAACTATGGCTACACCTTC. As protein: CASSLDRNYGYTF.

This chain connects TRBV30 to TRBJ2-1; D is uncertain. The V end lost 3 bases, the J end lost 9 bases, and 9 bases lay between the germline ends. This CDR3 has 11 residues. Per the germline V gene, CDR1 is GTSNPN and CDR2 is SVGIG (reference sequence). CDR3 DNA: TGTGCCTGGAGAACCTCGGGTGAGCAGTTCTTC. Translation: CAWRTSGEQFF.

This chain uses TRBV2 with TRBJ2-1; D not certain. Germline lookup yields CDR1 SNHLY and CDR2 FYNNEI. Trimming removed 7 bases from V and 5 bases from J, with 12 bases in between. This CDR3 contains 13 residues. CDR3 nucleotide sequence: TGTGCCAGCACTGGCTTCGTGGACAATGAGCAGTTCTTC. It encodes CASTGFVDNEQFF.

The chain links TRBV14 to TRBJ2-1, with TRBD2 matching over 9 bases. Germline loops: CDR1 SGHDN, CDR2 FVKESK. The V and J ends lost 5 bases and 0 bases, in that order; junction bases with no gene match: 8. CDR3 length: 17 residues. The CDR3 loop reads CASSSRREGLSYNEQFF. The DNA for the CDR3 is TGTGCCAGCAGCTCTAGGCGGGAGGGCCTCTCCTACAATGAGCAGTTCTTC.

V is TRBV15 and J is TRBJ2-5; 8 nucleotides match TRBD2. The CDR3 consists of 16 residues. The ends lost 6 bases at V and 4 bases at J; junction bases unmatched: 13. From germline, CDR1 is LNHNV and CDR2 YYDKDF (reference sequence). The CDR3 nucleotides read TGTGCCACCAGGGGTGACGCAGCGGGAGTTAGAGAGACCCAGTACTTC. It translates to CATRGDAAGVRETQYF. The variable domain in full, completed from reference TRBV15 and TRBJ2-5, reads DAMVIQNPRYQVTQFGKPVTLSCSQTLNHNVMYWYQQKSSQAPKLLFHYYDKDFNNEADTPDNFQSRRPNTSFCFLDIRSPGLGDTAMYLCATRGDAAGVRETQYFGPGTRLLVL.

The rearrangement links TRBV9 to TRBJ2-2; D is uncertain. The CDR3 extends over 14 amino acids. V dropped 4 bases and J dropped 5 bases, with 12 bases sitting between them. Germline CDR1 is SGDLS and CDR2 is YYNGEE. CDR3: CASSLPVDTGELFF. In DNA form, the CDR3 reads TGTGCCAGCAGCCTTCCGGTCGATACCGGGGAGCTGTTTTTT. The full variable domain, rest sourced from reference TRBV9 and TRBJ2-2, is DSGVTQTPKHLITATGQRVTLRCSPRSGDLSVYWYQQSLDQGLQFLIQYYNGEERAKGNILERFSAQQFPDLHSELNLSSLELGDSALYFCASSLPVDTGELFFGEGSRLTVL.

This chain joins TRBV9 and TRBJ1-1, with 7 bases fitting TRBD1. CDR1 SGDLS and CDR2 YYNGEE come from the germline V gene. The length of the CDR3 is 15 residues. With 8 bases clipped from V and 1 base from J, the junction kept 11 bases outside the gene matches. The CDR3 is CASNVAGGPNTEAFF. DNA for the CDR3: TGTGCCAGTAACGTAGCAGGGGGGCCGAACACTGAAGCTTTCTTT.

This clone was seen a few times. The chain carries TRBV7-4 and TRBJ1-5; TRBD1 matches 9 bases. CDR3 length: 16 amino acids. The ends lost 5 bases at V and 0 bases at J; junction bases unmatched: 5. CDR1 is SGHVT and CDR2 is SQSDAQ in the germline V gene. The CDR3 DNA sequence: TGTGCCAGCAGCCCACAACAGGGGGCTAGCAATCAGCCCCAGCATTTT. Encoded protein: CASSPQQGASNQPQHF.